Shown below are 8 T cell receptor beta chains from a single sample sequenced in a study of shared clonotypes between healthy human individuals. The table came from immunoSEQ multiplex PCR; TCRdb's copy has only in-frame clones and leaves some out. Seen here are about 960,000 clones, approximately 76% observed once, and the top ten hold nearly 1.5%. Material for sequencing was memory CD4+ T cells sorted from blood. Described subset: CD45RA-negative fraction. The receptors were sampled from a man aged 18 to 29 in good health.

The chain couples TRBV6-6 to TRBJ1-2; unclear D gene. The CDR3 runs to 10 residues. The germline V gene encodes CDR1 MNHNY and CDR2 SVGAGI (reference sequence). V lost 8 bases, J lost 8 bases, and 9 bases lay in between. The CDR3 DNA sequence: TGTGCCAGCGGCGACGTGGGCTACACCTTC. Its translation is CASGDVGYTF.

This clone was detected only once. The chain uses TRBV19 and TRBJ2-2, with D possibly TRBD1 on 5 matching bases. This CDR3 comprises 13 residues. CDR1 and CDR2 from the germline V gene are LNHDA and SQIVND (reference sequence). The V and J ends lost 6 bases and 6 bases respectively, with 11 bases between them. DNA for the CDR3: TGTGCCAGTAGCTTCAGGGAACCCGGGGAGCTGTTTTTT. This sequence encodes CASSFREPGELFF.

V gene TRBV12-5 combines with J gene TRBJ2-3, with D perhaps TRBD1 or TRBD2 (5 bases each). With 5 bases removed from V and 6 bases from J, the gap between germline ends came to 21 bases. The CDR3 loop spans 16 amino acids. Germline CDR1 reads LGHNT; CDR2 reads FRNRAP. The CDR3 sequence: CASGKDGDPRLDTQYF. DNA for the CDR3: TGTGCTAGTGGTAAGGACGGGGACCCGCGGTTGGATACGCAGTATTTT. The variable domain in full, with the rest retrieved from reference TRBV12-5 and TRBJ2-3, is DARVTQTPRHKVTEMGQEVTMRCQPILGHNTVFWYRQTMMQGLELLAYFRNRAPLDDSGMPKDRFSAEMPDATLATLKIQPSEPRDSAVYFCASGKDGDPRLDTQYFGPGTRLTVL.

V is TRBV4-1 and J is TRBJ2-1; D may be TRBD2 (5 bases). V gave up 0 bases and J gave up 2 bases, with 11 bases separating them. The CDR3 length is 16 residues. The V gene's germline CDR1 is MGHRA and CDR2 YSYEKL. In nucleotides, the CDR3 is TGCGCCAGCAGCCAAGATCTCGGGATCACCTACAATGAGCAGTTCTTC. Its translation is CASSQDLGITYNEQFF.

V gene TRBV10-3 combines with J gene TRBJ2-5; 7 bases agree with TRBD2. This CDR3 is built from 14 residues. The junction had 5 bases not matched to a gene; V was cut back by 2 bases and J by 5 bases. The germline gives CDR1 ENHRY, CDR2 SYGVKD. In DNA form, the CDR3 reads TGTGCCATCAGTGAGGCACCCGGGAGGGAGACCCAGTACTTC. Translated: CAISEAPGRETQYF.

The J gene is TRBJ1-2, the V gene TRBV7-2; no reliable D call. V dropped 3 bases and J dropped 3 bases, with 14 bases sitting between them. CDR3 size: 15 residues. Looked up from germline, CDR1 is SGHTA and CDR2 is FQGNSA. CDR3 DNA sequence: TGTGCCAGCAGCTTGACGTTCCTCGGGGACTATGGCTACACCTTC. It codes for CASSLTFLGDYGYTF.

The chain recombines TRBV19 with TRBJ1-5, with no clear D. Germline V gives CDR1 LNHDA, CDR2 SQIVND (reference sequence). Trimming cost V 8 bases and J 4 bases, with 9 bases left between them. The CDR3 runs to 12 residues. The CDR3 bases are TGTGCCAGTCGACGGAGTAATCAGCCCCAGCATTTT. It codes for CASRRSNQPQHF.

The chain recombines TRBV6-5 with TRBJ1-1; D is undetermined. CDR1 and CDR2 from the germline V gene are MNHEY and SVGAGI. The CDR3 has 16 residues. Trimming stripped 0 bases from V and 0 bases from J, with 11 bases between. CDR3 bases: TGTGCCAGCAGTTACTCGATTGGAGGCGTGAACACTGAAGCTTTCTTT. It translates to CASSYSIGGVNTEAFF.